These 4 T cell receptor beta chains originate from one sample sequenced in a study of esophageal squamous cell carcinoma tumors. After a first PCR with P20EA plus a TCR alpha or TCR beta constant-region primer, a nested PCR used CA2 or CB2. Reverse transcription used a polyT18-containing BSL-18E primer, and TCR genes were amplified by unbiased adaptor ligation RT-PCR. MiXCR was run by TCRdb on the 5' RACE reads, yielding one entry per CDR3 protein. The sample records 6,000 or so distinct CDR3 sequences, approximately 23% being singletons. What was sequenced was tumor tissue. The receptors here all came from a man aged 45-85 years with esophageal squamous cell carcinoma.

This clonotype ranks as medium-sized. The CDR3 spells CASSSPGGWNTGELFF. The CDR3 DNA follows: TGTGCCAGCAGCTCCCCGGGAGGATGGAACACCGGGGAGCTGTTTTTT. The chain couples TRBV14 to TRBJ2-2, with TRBD2 matching 7 bases. This CDR3 has 16 residues. V lost 5 bases, J lost 1 base, and 7 bases stayed unmatched. Germline V gene data show CDR1 as SGHDN and CDR2 as FVKESK.

Comments on this clonotype: A read error may be the cause here, since a much bigger clone is one base away. The chain links TRBV5-5 to TRBJ2-7; a possible D gene is TRBD1 (6 bases). V was pared by 5 bases and J by 3 bases, with 30 bases between. The germline gives CDR1 SGHKS, CDR2 YYEKEE (reference sequence). This CDR3 comprises 19 residues. This chain's CDR3 is CASSFLPPLFGTFYYEQYF. The CDR3 DNA is TGTGCCAGCAGTTTCCTCCCCCCCCTGTTTGGGACATTCTACTACGAGCAGTACTTC.

Comments on this clonotype: The junction differs from germline at one of its ends, possibly a read error. This sequence joins TRBV5-1 and TRBJ1-2; the D gene is possibly TRBD1 (5 bases). Germline-derived CDR1 and CDR2 are SGHRS and YFSETQ. This CDR3 has 13 residues. CDR3 DNA sequence: TGCGCTAGCAGCCGGAACAGGAACTATGGCTACACCTTC. Protein product: CASSRNRNYGYTF.

By share, this clonotype ranks as medium-sized (0.01 to 0.1%). The genes are TRBV4-1 and TRBJ1-2; D may be TRBD1 (5 bases). Trimming removed 0 bases at V and 4 bases at J, with 18 bases between. Germline V gene sequence: CDR1 MGHRA, CDR2 YSYEKL. The CDR3 totals 17 residues. The CDR3 DNA reads TGCGCCAGCAGCCAAGAAAATATAAAGGGGCTTATCTATGGCTACACCTTC. It is translated as CASSQENIKGLIYGYTF.